The clone carrying this T cell receptor beta chain was recorded a few times. The data belong to a study of blood T cell repertoires in COVID-19. V lost 4 bases to trimming and J lost 0 bases, with 4 bases between them. Germline CDR1 and CDR2: LGHDT and YNNKEL (reference sequence). The CDR3 has 13 amino acids. Sequencing was performed with immunoSEQ multiplex PCR; in TCRdb, only in-frame clones are kept and a portion is missing. Of 300,000 to 350,000 clones listed, about 86% are singletons. This clonotype was obtained from a woman between 40 and 50 years old with acute COVID-19. The genes are TRBV3-1 (or the pseudogene TRBV3-2) and TRBJ1-5; D not certain. The sample taken for sequencing was PBMCs or T cells enriched from blood (not recorded which). DNA for the CDR3: TGTGCCAGCAGCCCCGGTAGCAATCAGCCCCAGCATTTT. Translation: CASSPGSNQPQHF.